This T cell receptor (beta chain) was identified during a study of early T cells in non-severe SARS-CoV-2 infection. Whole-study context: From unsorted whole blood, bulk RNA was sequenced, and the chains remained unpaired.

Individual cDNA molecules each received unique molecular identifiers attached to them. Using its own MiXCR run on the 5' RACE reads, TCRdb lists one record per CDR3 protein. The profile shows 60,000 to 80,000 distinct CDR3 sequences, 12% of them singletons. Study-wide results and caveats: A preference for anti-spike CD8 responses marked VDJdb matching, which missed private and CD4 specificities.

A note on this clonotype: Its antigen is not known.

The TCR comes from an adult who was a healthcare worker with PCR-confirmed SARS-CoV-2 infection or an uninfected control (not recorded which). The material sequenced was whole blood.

The DNA for the CDR3 is TGTGCCAGCGGGGGGACAGTTTTTACTTATGGCTACACCTTC. Its translation: CASGGTVFTYGYTF. This chain uses TRBV28 with TRBJ1-2, with 7 nucleotides matching TRBD1. After removal of 8 bases from V and 5 bases from J, the junction contained 11 bases not matched to a gene. The CDR3 runs 14 residues. Germline CDR1 reads MDHEN; CDR2 reads SYDVKM.